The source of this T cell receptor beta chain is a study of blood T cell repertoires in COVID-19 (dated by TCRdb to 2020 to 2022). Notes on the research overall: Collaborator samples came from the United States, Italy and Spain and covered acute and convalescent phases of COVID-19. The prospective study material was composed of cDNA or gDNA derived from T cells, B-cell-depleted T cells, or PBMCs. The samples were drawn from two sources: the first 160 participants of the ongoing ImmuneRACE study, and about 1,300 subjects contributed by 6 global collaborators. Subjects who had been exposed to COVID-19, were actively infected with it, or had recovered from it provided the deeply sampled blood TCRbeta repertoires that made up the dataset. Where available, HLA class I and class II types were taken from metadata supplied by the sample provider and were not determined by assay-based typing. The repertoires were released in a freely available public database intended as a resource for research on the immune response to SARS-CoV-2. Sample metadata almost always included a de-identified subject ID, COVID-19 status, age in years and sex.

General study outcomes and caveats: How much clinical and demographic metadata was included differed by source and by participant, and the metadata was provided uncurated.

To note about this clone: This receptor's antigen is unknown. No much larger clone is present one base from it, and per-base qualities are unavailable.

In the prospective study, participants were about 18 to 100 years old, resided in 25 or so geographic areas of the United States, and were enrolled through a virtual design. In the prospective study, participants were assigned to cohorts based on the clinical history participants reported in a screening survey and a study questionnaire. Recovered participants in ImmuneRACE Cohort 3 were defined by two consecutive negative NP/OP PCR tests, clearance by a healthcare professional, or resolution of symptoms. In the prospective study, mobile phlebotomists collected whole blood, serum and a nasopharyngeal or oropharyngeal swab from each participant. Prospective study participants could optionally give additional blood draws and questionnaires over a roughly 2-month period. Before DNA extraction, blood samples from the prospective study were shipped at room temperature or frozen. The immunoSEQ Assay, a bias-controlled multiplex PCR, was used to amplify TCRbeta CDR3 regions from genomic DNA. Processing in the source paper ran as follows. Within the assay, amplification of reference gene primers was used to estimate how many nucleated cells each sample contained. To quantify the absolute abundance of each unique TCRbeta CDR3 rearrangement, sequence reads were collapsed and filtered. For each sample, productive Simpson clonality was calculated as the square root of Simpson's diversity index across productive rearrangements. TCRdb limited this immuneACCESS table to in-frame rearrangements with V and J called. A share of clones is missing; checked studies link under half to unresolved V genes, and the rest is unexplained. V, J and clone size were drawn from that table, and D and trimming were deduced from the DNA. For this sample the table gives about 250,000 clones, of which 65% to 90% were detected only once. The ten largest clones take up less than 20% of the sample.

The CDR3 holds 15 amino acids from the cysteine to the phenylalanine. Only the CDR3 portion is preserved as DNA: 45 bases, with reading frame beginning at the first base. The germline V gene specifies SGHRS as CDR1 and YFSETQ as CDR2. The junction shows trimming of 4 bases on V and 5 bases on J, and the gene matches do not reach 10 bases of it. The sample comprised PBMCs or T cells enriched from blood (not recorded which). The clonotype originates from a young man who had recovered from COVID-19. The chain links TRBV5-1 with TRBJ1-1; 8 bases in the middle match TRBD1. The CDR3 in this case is CASSPTGAEWTEAFF. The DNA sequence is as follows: TGCGCCAGCAGCCCGACAGGGGCCGAGTGGACTGAAGCTTTCTTT.